These 20 T cell receptor beta chains were sequenced from one sample in a study of T cell responses to AZD1222 COVID-19 vaccine (TCRdb year 2021). The library came from the immunoSEQ multiplex PCR assay. This is the immuneACCESS table as TCRdb keeps it, with only in-frame sequences that have V and J called. A part of the clones is gone; compared with another copy, unresolved V genes explain less than half, and the rest is unexplained. This sample lists fewer than 200,000 clones; around 94% were detected once. The ten largest clones represent over 1% of the sample. The time point label for this specimen denotes: baseline before first vaccination. The sample here was peripheral blood, taken on day 0 of AZD1222 vaccination. These receptors originate from an adult in good health.

The chain joins TRBV2 to TRBJ1-5; 9 bases are shared with TRBD1. CDR1 and CDR2 from the germline V gene are SNHLY and FYNNEI. V trimming: 5 bases; J trimming: 7 bases; junction bases outside the gene matches: 6. The CDR3 contains 14 residues. Written as DNA, the CDR3 is TGTGCCAGCAGTTCGGGACAGGGAAACCAGCCCCAGCATTTT. Translating gives CASSSGQGNQPQHF.

The CDR3 protein is CASRPQPTAREQYF. The CDR3 DNA reads TGTGCCAGCAGACCCCAGCCGACAGCGCGCGAGCAGTACTTC. The chain uses TRBV6-6 and TRBJ2-7, with a possible D match to TRBD1 (5 bases). The CDR3 has 14 residues. Germline CDR1 reads MNHNY; CDR2 reads SVGAGI (reference sequence). Trimming took 6 bases from V and 6 from J, leaving 18 bases between them.

J is TRBJ1-3 and V is TRBV11-2; D is uncertain. Per the germline V gene, CDR1 is SGHAT and CDR2 is FQNNGV. Trimming removed 4 bases at V and 5 bases at J, with 15 bases between. This CDR3 is 15 amino acids long. The CDR3 spells CASSSSSEGRNTIYF. In nucleotides, the CDR3 is TGTGCCAGCAGCTCGTCATCTGAAGGCAGAAACACCATATATTTT.

In DNA form, the CDR3 reads TGTGCCTGGAGTAGGTCGTCTGGGAATCTGTTTTTT. This gives the protein CAWSRSSGNLFF. The chain carries TRBV30 and TRBJ1-4; D is unresolved. This CDR3 has 12 residues. Deletions cut 2 bases from V and 14 bases from J, with 15 bases between. CDR1 is GTSNPN, CDR2 SVGIG, per germline (reference sequence).

This clone was detected only a few times. The V gene is TRBV3-1 (or the pseudogene TRBV3-2), the J gene TRBJ1-6, with D hard to call. The ends were cut back, 4 bases at V and 14 bases at J, with 9 bases in the middle. This CDR3 is 11 amino acids long. The V gene's germline CDR1 is LGHDT and CDR2 YNNKEL (reference sequence). In DNA, the CDR3 is TGTGCCAGCAGCCGTGCCTCGACCCTCCACTTT. Protein product: CASSRASTLHF.

The chain couples TRBV2 to TRBJ1-6; D not certain. This CDR3 contains 15 residues. CDR1 SNHLY and CDR2 FYNNEI come from the germline V gene. The germline V and J ends were trimmed by 7 bases and 7 bases, with 17 bases remaining between them. The chain's CDR3 is CASTEQGLRNSPLHF. As DNA, the CDR3 is TGTGCCAGCACCGAACAAGGACTGCGGAATTCACCCCTCCACTTT.

The chain has TRBV30 and TRBJ1-6; no clear D. The V end lost 1 base, the J end lost 7 bases, and 11 bases lay between the germline ends. CDR3 length: 14 amino acids. From germline, CDR1 is GTSNPN and CDR2 SVGIG (reference sequence). This chain's CDR3 is CAWSGRNSNSPLHF. The CDR3 coding sequence is TGTGCCTGGAGTGGACGGAACAGCAATTCACCCCTCCACTTT.

This rearrangement joins TRBV6-1 to TRBJ1-2; D remains unclear. The germline CDR1 and CDR2 sequences are MNHNS and SASEGT. V was shortened by 0 bases and J by 3 bases, with 5 bases between the two germline ends. CDR3 length: 13 residues. CDR3 DNA: TGTGCCAGCAGTGAAGCGGGTGACTATGGCTACACCTTC. Translated, it gives CASSEAGDYGYTF.

This chain uses TRBV30 with TRBJ2-7; D perhaps matches TRBD2 (5 bases). The V gene lost 0 bases and the J gene lost 2 bases, with 11 bases spanning the gap. The CDR3 contains 14 residues. Germline CDR1 is GTSNPN and CDR2 is SVGIG (reference sequence). DNA of the CDR3: TGTGCCTGGAGTGTATTACGGGGTACCTACGAGCAGTACTTC. The encoded protein is CAWSVLRGTYEQYF. Combining the CDR3 with reference TRBV30 and TRBJ2-7 gives the whole variable domain SQTIHQWPATLVQPVGSPLSLECTVEGTSNPNLYWYRQAAGRGLQLLFYSVGIGQISSEVPQNLSASRPQDRQFILSSKKLLLSDSGFYLCAWSVLRGTYEQYFGPGTRLTVT.

The J gene is TRBJ1-1, the V gene TRBV7-2, with a possible D match to TRBD1 (5 bases). V dropped 3 bases and J dropped 4 bases, with 12 bases sitting between them. The CDR3 covers 14 residues. CDR1 is SGHTA, CDR2 FQGNSA, per germline. CDR3 residues: CASSFYKRGTEAFF. The CDR3 nucleotides are TGTGCCAGCAGCTTCTACAAAAGGGGCACTGAAGCTTTCTTT.

The chain is built from TRBV18 and TRBJ1-5; D gene uncertain. V was clipped by 3 bases and J by 0 bases, with 9 bases between them. The CDR3 spans 15 residues. Germline V gene data show CDR1 as KGHSH and CDR2 as LQKENI. CDR3 bases: TGTGCCAGCTCACCCCGAGAGTCTAGCAATCAGCCCCAGCATTTT. It is translated as CASSPRESSNQPQHF.

This chain joins TRBV10-3 and TRBJ1-1, with 7 positions matching TRBD1. Trimming took 7 bases from V and 3 from J; bases not matched to a gene: 5. This CDR3 contains 13 residues. The germline CDR1 and CDR2 sequences are ENHRY and SYGVKD. This chain's CDR3 is CAIIPTGDTEAFF. The CDR3 DNA follows: TGTGCCATCATACCTACAGGGGACACTGAAGCTTTCTTT.

This chain uses TRBV28 with TRBJ2-4, with 7 bases fitting TRBD1. Germline assignment: CDR1 MDHEN and CDR2 SYDVKM. V shed 6 bases and J 8 bases; nucleotides not matched to a gene: 7. The CDR3 is 13 residues long. The CDR3 sequence: CASSIQGVYIQYF. The DNA for the CDR3 is TGTGCCAGCAGCATCCAGGGGGTCTACATTCAGTACTTC.

This chain uses TRBV27 with TRBJ2-7; 11 bases match TRBD2. Germline CDR1 is MNHEY and CDR2 is SMNVEV (reference sequence). The CDR3 loop spans 17 amino acids. Trimming took 5 bases from V and 4 from J; bases not matched to a gene: 13. For the CDR3, the DNA is TGTGCCAGCAGTCCCAACCCCTTAGCGGGGGGGGCTTACGAGCAGTACTTC. This sequence encodes CASSPNPLAGGAYEQYF.

The chain uses TRBV5-1 and TRBJ2-1; tentatively, D is TRBD1 (5 bases). CDR3 length: 13 residues. V was clipped by 0 bases and J by 5 bases, with 6 bases between them. Per the germline V gene, CDR1 is SGHRS and CDR2 is YFSETQ. CDR3 nucleotides: TGCGCCAGCAGCTTGGCAGGGAACAATGAGCAGTTCTTC. It translates to CASSLAGNNEQFF.

J is TRBJ2-7 and V is TRBV2; 9 nucleotides match TRBD1. The V segment lost 4 bases and the J segment 5 bases; nucleotides outside the gene matches: 9. Germline lookup yields CDR1 SNHLY and CDR2 FYNNEI. This CDR3 has 15 amino acids. The DNA of the CDR3 is TGTGCCAGCAGTGGGATGGGACAGGGTCACCACGAGCAGTACTTC. This encodes CASSGMGQGHHEQYF.

The chain carries TRBV28 and TRBJ2-7, with 11 positions matching TRBD1. The CDR3 sequence is 14 residues long. CDR1 and CDR2 from the germline V gene are MDHEN and SYDVKM. V shed 8 bases and J 3 bases; nucleotides not matched to a gene: 6. CDR3 nucleotide sequence: TGTGCCAGCCCCCCCGGGACAGGGGGCTACGAGCAGTACTTC. It translates to CASPPGTGGYEQYF.

The V call is TRBV5-1, the J call TRBJ1-1; the D is unclear. CDR1 is SGHRS and CDR2 is YFSETQ in the germline V gene. V lost 0 bases, J lost 1 base, and 10 bases lay in between. The CDR3 has 15 amino acids. The CDR3 loop is CASSLEWMQNTEAFF. In DNA form, the CDR3 reads TGCGCCAGCAGCTTGGAGTGGATGCAGAACACTGAAGCTTTCTTT.

V is TRBV2 and J is TRBJ2-7, with D possibly being TRBD2 (6 bases). V dropped 6 bases and J dropped 5 bases, with 14 bases sitting between them. There are 13 residues in the CDR3. Germline assignment: CDR1 SNHLY and CDR2 FYNNEI. CDR3: CASREGWTDEQYF. CDR3 DNA: TGTGCCAGCAGGGAGGGTTGGACCGACGAGCAGTACTTC.

This chain uses TRBV27 with TRBJ1-5; no reliable D call. The V gene's germline CDR1 is MNHEY and CDR2 SMNVEV (reference sequence). Trimming stripped 11 bases from V and 7 bases from J, with 12 bases between. The CDR3 spans 11 residues. CDR3 in DNA: TGTGCCGCGGGGATGAAGCAGCCCCAGCATTTT. Translating gives CAAGMKQPQHF.